Shown below are 11 T cell receptor beta chains from a single sample sequenced in a study of blood T cell repertoires in COVID-19. Using immunoSEQ multiplex PCR, the repertoire was profiled, and TCRdb retains in-frame clones only, with some absent. This repertoire shows 250,000 to 300,000 clones, roughly 84% found once; its top ten account for roughly 3%. Sequencing used peripheral blood. These receptors were obtained from a woman aged 18-35 years with acute or convalescent COVID-19.

The chain carries TRBV29-1 and TRBJ2-7, with a weak D call TRBD1 (5 bases). CDR3 length equals 14 residues. Deletions cut 2 bases from V and 3 bases from J, with 14 bases between. The germline gives CDR1 SQVTM, CDR2 ANQGSEA. The CDR3 region has the DNA TGCAGCGTTGAATTTCAAGGGCAGGGCTACGAGCAGTACTTC. The encoded protein is CSVEFQGQGYEQYF.

The rearrangement joins TRBV20-1 to TRBJ1-4; 7 bases are shared with TRBD1. Unmatched junction bases numbered 12, after V lost 6 bases and J lost 2 bases. CDR3 size: 16 residues. Germline CDR1 and CDR2: DFQATT and SNEGSKA (reference sequence). The CDR3 DNA is TGCAGTGCGAGTGATGACAGGGCGGGGACTAATGAAAAACTGTTTTTT. Its protein is CSASDDRAGTNEKLFF.

The V and J genes are TRBV5-4 and TRBJ2-1, with TRBD2 as a possible D gene (6 bases). The CDR3 spans 12 residues. Germline CDR1 SGHNT, CDR2 YYREEE (reference sequence). Trimming removed 7 bases at V and 7 bases at J, with 12 bases between. CDR3 protein: CASGGGANEQFF. The CDR3 nucleotides read TGTGCCAGCGGCGGAGGGGCAAATGAGCAGTTCTTC.

CDR3 in amino acids: CSARSPGEQYF. The CDR3, as DNA: TGCAGTGCTAGATCCCCGGGGGAGCAGTACTTC. The rearrangement uses TRBV20-1 and TRBJ2-7; possible D gene TRBD2, 5 bases. CDR1 and CDR2 from the germline V gene are DFQATT and SNEGSKA (reference sequence). V shed 2 bases and J shed 7 bases, with 9 bases lying between them. The length of the CDR3 is 11 residues.

The rearrangement joins TRBV6-5 to TRBJ2-2; possible D gene TRBD1, 5 bases. This CDR3 contains 15 residues. CDR1 MNHEY and CDR2 SVGAGI come from the germline V gene. V was trimmed by 6 bases and J by 0 bases, leaving 11 bases between them. The CDR3 nucleotides read TGTGCCAGCAGCACTGACAGAGCGAACACCGGGGAGCTGTTTTTT. Translating gives CASSTDRANTGELFF.

This chain joins TRBV6-6 and TRBJ2-7; 8 positions agree with TRBD2. The CDR3 covers 15 residues. After removal of 5 bases from V and 5 bases from J, the junction contained 11 bases not matched to a gene. Germline CDR1 reads MNHNY; CDR2 reads SVGAGI (reference sequence). Here the CDR3 reads CASSPHRGRSDEQYF. As DNA, the CDR3 is TGTGCCAGCAGTCCACATCGCGGGAGGTCCGACGAGCAGTACTTC.

The chain is built from TRBV19 and TRBJ1-3, with a tentative D call TRBD1 (6 bases). CDR3 length: 16 residues. Germline V gene data show CDR1 as LNHDA and CDR2 as SQIVND (reference sequence). V lost 3 bases to trimming and J lost 2 bases, with 14 bases between them. The DNA of the CDR3 is TGTGCCAGTAGTATCAGCACAGGGTTCGCTGGAAACACCATATATTTT. This gives the protein CASSISTGFAGNTIYF.

This clone has just one count. The chain carries TRBV11-3 and TRBJ1-5; 7 nucleotides match TRBD1. Germline loops: CDR1 SGHNT, CDR2 YENEEA. This CDR3 comprises 14 residues. Losses at the gene ends were 3 bases for V and 8 bases for J; bases not matched to a gene: 7. CDR3: CASSLTGLPKPQHF. The CDR3 bases are TGTGCCAGCAGCTTGACAGGGCTCCCAAAGCCCCAGCATTTT.

On this clone itself: Other DNA sequences in this sample translate to the same CDR3. The chain joins TRBV5-1 to TRBJ2-1; 12 bases are a match to TRBD2. Trimming at V came to 3 bases and at J to 5 bases, leaving 3 bases not matched to a gene. The CDR3 loop spans 15 amino acids. The germline CDR1 and CDR2 sequences are SGHRS and YFSETQ. CDR3 protein: CASSWTSGANNEQFF. The CDR3 nucleotides read TGCGCCAGCAGCTGGACTAGCGGGGCAAACAATGAGCAGTTCTTC. Looking up the rest from reference TRBV5-1 and TRBJ2-1 gives the full variable domain: KAGVTQTPRYLIKTRGQQVTLSCSPISGHRSVSWYQQTPGQGLQFLFEYFSETQRNKGNFPGRFSGRQFSNSRSEMNVSTLELGDSALYLCASSWTSGANNEQFFGPGTRLTVL.

The CDR3 DNA sequence: TGCGCCAGCAGCTTGGCCCCCGGGACAGGGAACAATGAGCAGTTCTTC. Protein sequence: CASSLAPGTGNNEQFF. The chain employs TRBV5-1 and TRBJ2-1; 9 bases match TRBD1. Germline loops: CDR1 SGHRS, CDR2 YFSETQ. The V gene end was trimmed by 0 bases and the J gene end by 5 bases; junction bases not matched to a gene: 6. The CDR3 spans 16 residues.

There are a few counts of this clone. The V call is TRBV12-5, the J call TRBJ2-4; D gene unclear. Germline-derived CDR1 and CDR2 are LGHNT and FRNRAP. The CDR3 extends over 13 amino acids. Trimming took 3 bases from V and 1 from J, leaving 4 bases between them. CDR3 DNA: TGTGCTAGTGGTTTCAGGGCCAAAAACATTCAGTACTTC. This codes for CASGFRAKNIQYF.